This T cell receptor beta chain was documented in a study of T cells in Graves' hyperthyroidism and ophthalmopathy. Findings of the study overall: Most thyroid clonotypes expanded above 0.001 were also detected in blood. Ophthalmopathy onset followed model prediction by a median roughly 6 months.

RNA transcripts served as the template for amplifying TCR beta CDR3 regions. The study used the HTBI primer set for a first-round RT-PCR of the TCR CDR3. Via MiXCR, TCRdb re-called the multiplex PCR reads, giving one row per CDR3 protein. The data show around 620,000 distinct CDR3 sequences, approximately 44% seen once. Orbital computed tomography, thyroid ultrasound, serum thyroxine and TRAb, and clinical symptoms together informed the diagnoses. The CDR3 sequence is 14 residues long. Trimming removed 2 bases at V and 3 bases at J, with 11 bases between. Germline CDR1 reads DFQATT; CDR2 reads SNEGSKA (reference sequence). This clonotype was counted once. What it binds is not known.

This chain connects TRBV20-1 to TRBJ1-5, with a weak D call TRBD1 (6 bases). The sequencing input was peripheral blood or thyroid tissue (not recorded which). The TCR originated in an adult woman with Graves' disease, either hyperthyroidism or ophthalmopathy (not recorded which). CDR3 protein: CSARSSGANQPQHF. The CDR3 coding sequence is TGCAGTGCTAGATCTTCAGGGGCCAATCAGCCCCAGCATTTT.